This T cell receptor (beta chain) was sequenced during a study of neurological immune-mediated disorders (dated by TCRdb to between 2017 and 2020). Regarding the study in general: Among the roughly 35 multiple sclerosis patients, approximately 30 had relapsing-remitting MS and 3 had secondary progressive MS. Peripheral blood TCR-beta repertoires from patients with HTLV-I-associated myelopathy (HAM/TSP), patients with multiple sclerosis, and healthy controls were compared in the study using UMI-based sequencing. The roughly 99 TCR-beta libraries covered PBMC samples along with longitudinal samples, technical triplicates, and paired sorted CD4+ and CD8+ T-cell subsets. The cohort included some 68 subjects: 14 with HAM/TSP, approximately 35 with multiple sclerosis, and around 20 healthy controls. Summary of the overall study and its limitations: Phylogenetic analysis grouped repertoires from 18 of 34 MS patients into a cluster of related CDR3 sequences, suggesting a possible repertoire-level signature. No identical CDR3 amino acid sequences were found to be shared among expanded clones across subjects, suggesting that TCR-beta repertoires were private in all groups. The MS cluster was not associated with any clinical or MRI features, and the authors stated that larger cohorts are needed. TCR clonal expansion was highest in HAM/TSP patients and lowest in MS patients, with MS patients falling below even healthy controls.

For unsorted PBMC libraries, 2 million PBMCs were used after storage in RNAlater at -80 degrees C until RNA extraction. The multiple sclerosis patients were enrolled in a US clinical protocol that evaluated disease progression with magnetic resonance imaging. Peripheral blood underwent Ficoll-Hypaque density gradient centrifugation to isolate PBMCs, which were then cryopreserved in liquid nitrogen. This clonotype has ten or more counts. No cognate antigen has been identified for it. Per-base qualities were not stored, and no clone one base away is much larger. There are 14 amino acids in the CDR3, from cysteine to phenylalanine inclusive. Only the CDR3 DNA stays, 42 bases, in frame from base 1. V loses 1 base, J loses 4 bases, and the germline ends lie 10 bases apart. From a lookup of the germline V gene, CDR1 and CDR2 are SGHTA and FQGNSA. cDNA was synthesized by template-switch 5'RACE using a primer with a 10-nucleotide random unique molecular identifier that tagged each TCR transcript. Over 190 million TCR-beta sequences, covering 15-18 subjects, were produced in each sequencing run. The RNeasy kit was used for extraction of total RNA. The KAPA Real-time Library Amplification kit was used to amplify TCR-beta VDJ regions with primers targeting the TCR constant region and the 5'RACE anchor. A first PCR added sample indexes and Illumina adaptors, and a second PCR then raised library yield. After Ampure bead purification, the roughly 650 bp TCR product was size-selected on a 2% E-gel SizeSelection system. Before pooling, libraries had their quality checked on a Bioanalyzer, their concentration measured with Qubit, and their quantity determined with the Kapa Library Quantification kit. Libraries were sequenced paired-end 2 x 150 bp on an Illumina HiSeq 2500. To increase sequence diversity, about 24-32% phiX was spiked into each library pool. As for the original processing: The UMI-based MiGEC pipeline processed quality-filtered reads and removed over 85% of raw TCR sequences during error correction. VDJ genes were aligned to IMGT germline references, and clonotypes were defined by unique CDR3 amino acid sequence plus V-J genes. Clonal expansion, Shannon diversity, and CDR3 relatedness (CalcPairwiseDistances, ClusterSamples) were evaluated with VDJtools, and phylogenetic trees were built with CLCbio workbench. Clones with at least 8 unique UMIs were defined as expanded, with this threshold being based on coefficient-of-variation modelling across technical triplicates. Using fastp trimming at Q25 and MiXCR clonotype assembly, TCRdb reanalyzed the public sequencing data and kept in-frame beta chains. Duplicate CDR3 protein sequences are folded into a single record with the most common DNA and genes. These V and J calls rely on TCRdb rather than the paper's analysis. For this sample there are around 94,000 distinct CDR3 sequences; approximately 3.3% appear just once. The top ten clones comprise 5% to 6.5% of the sample.

Here the chain combines TRBV7-2 and TRBJ2-5; TRBD1 could be the D gene, as 5 bases match. Sequencing used PBMCs. The TCR sequence derives from a woman under 30 with multiple sclerosis. CDR3 sequence: CASSLGAGRETQYF. The nucleotide sequence reads as follows: TGTGCCAGCAGCTTAGGGGCAGGGCGAGAGACCCAGTACTTC. Joined to the reference TRBV7-2 and TRBJ2-5 proteins, this CDR3 gives the full variable domain: GAGVSQSPSNKVTEKGKDVELRCDPISGHTALYWYRQSLGQGLEFLIYFQGNSAPDKSGLPSDRFSAERTGGSVSTLTIQRTQQEDSAVYLCASSLGAGRETQYFGPGTRLLVL.